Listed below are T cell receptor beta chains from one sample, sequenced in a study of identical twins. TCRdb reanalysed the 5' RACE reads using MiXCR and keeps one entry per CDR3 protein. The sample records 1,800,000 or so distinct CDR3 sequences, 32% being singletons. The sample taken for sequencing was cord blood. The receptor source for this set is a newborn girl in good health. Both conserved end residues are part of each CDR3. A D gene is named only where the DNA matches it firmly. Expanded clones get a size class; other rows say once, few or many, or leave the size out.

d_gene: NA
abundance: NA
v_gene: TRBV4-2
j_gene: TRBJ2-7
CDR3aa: CASSQVQGYGYEQYF
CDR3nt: TGTGCCAGCAGCCAAGTACAGGGATACGGCTACGAGCAGTACTTC

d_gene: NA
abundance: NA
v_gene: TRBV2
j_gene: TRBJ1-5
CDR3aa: CASSATGMGQPQHF
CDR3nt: TGTGCCAGCAGCGCTACAGGGATGGGGCAGCCCCAGCATTTT

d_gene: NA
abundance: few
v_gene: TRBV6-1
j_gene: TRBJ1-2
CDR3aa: CASSEPVDTYGYTF
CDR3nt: TGTGCCAGCAGTGAACCTGTGGACACCTATGGCTACACCTTC

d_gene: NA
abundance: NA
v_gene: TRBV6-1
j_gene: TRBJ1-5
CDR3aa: CAAAALVGANQPQHF
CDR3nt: TGTGCCGCAGCGGCCCTAGTGGGCGCTAATCAGCCCCAGCATTTT

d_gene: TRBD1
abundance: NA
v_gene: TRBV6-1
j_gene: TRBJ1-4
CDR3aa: CASSEVGTGREKLFF
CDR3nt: TGTGCCAGCAGTGAAGTTGGGACAGGAAGGGAAAAACTGTTTTTT

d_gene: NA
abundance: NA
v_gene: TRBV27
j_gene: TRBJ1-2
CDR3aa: CASTPRTSSHYGYTF
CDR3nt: TGTGCCAGCACCCCCCGGACCAGCTCTCATTATGGCTACACCTTC

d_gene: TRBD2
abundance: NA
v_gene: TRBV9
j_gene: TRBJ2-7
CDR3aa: CASSENPGLAGAYEQYF
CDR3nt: TGTGCCAGCAGCGAGAACCCTGGACTAGCGGGAGCCTACGAGCAGTACTTC

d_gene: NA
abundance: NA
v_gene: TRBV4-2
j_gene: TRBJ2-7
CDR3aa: CASSQERLAYEQYF
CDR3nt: TGTGCCAGCAGCCAAGAGAGACTAGCCTACGAGCAGTACTTC

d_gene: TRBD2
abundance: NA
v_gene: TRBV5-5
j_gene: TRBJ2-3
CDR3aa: CASSLTGLAGVNTQYF
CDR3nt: TGTGCCAGCAGCCTAACCGGACTAGCGGGGGTTAATACGCAGTATTTT

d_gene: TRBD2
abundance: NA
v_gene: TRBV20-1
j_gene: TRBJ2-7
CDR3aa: CSARLAGGGSYEQYF
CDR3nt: TGCAGTGCGAGACTAGCGGGAGGAGGATCCTACGAGCAGTACTTC

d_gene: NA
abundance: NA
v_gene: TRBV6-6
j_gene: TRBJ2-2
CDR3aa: CASSYSGYSGAGELFF
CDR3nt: TGTGCCAGCAGTTACTCGGGTTACTCCGGGGCCGGGGAGCTGTTTTTT

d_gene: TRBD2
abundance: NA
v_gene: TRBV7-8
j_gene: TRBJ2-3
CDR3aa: CASSFYLAGEDTQYF
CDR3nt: TGTGCCAGCAGCTTTTATCTAGCGGGAGAGGATACGCAGTATTTT

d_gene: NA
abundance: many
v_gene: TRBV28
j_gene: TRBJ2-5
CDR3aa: CASTGLFREPQYF
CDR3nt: TGTGCCAGCACGGGACTTTTCCGAGAGCCCCAGTACTTC

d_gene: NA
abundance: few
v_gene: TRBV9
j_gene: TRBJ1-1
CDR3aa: CASSVVLTGNTEAFF
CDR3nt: TGTGCCAGCAGCGTAGTACTGACAGGGAACACTGAAGCTTTCTTT

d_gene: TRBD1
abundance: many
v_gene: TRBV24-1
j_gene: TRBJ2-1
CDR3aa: CATSDLGQGSYNEQFF
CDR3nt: TGTGCCACCAGTGATTTAGGACAGGGCTCCTACAATGAGCAGTTCTTC

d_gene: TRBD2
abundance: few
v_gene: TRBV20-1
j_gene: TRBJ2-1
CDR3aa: CSAGTSADEQFF
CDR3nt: TGCAGTGCTGGGACTAGCGCTGATGAGCAGTTCTTC

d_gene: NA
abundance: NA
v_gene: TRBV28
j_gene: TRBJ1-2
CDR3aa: CASSPGQTFNYGYTF
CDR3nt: TGTGCCAGCAGCCCGGGACAAACTTTTAACTATGGCTACACCTTC

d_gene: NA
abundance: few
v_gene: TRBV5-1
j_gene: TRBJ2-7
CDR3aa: CASSQGMTYEQYF
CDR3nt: TGCGCCAGCAGCCAGGGGATGACCTACGAGCAGTACTTC

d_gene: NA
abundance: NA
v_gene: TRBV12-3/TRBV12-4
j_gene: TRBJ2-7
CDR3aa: CASSLRLFLSYNEQYF
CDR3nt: TGTGCCAGCAGTCTTCGACTATTCCTTAGCTACAATGAGCAGTACTTC

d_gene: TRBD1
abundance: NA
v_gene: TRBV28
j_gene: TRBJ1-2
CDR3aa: CASSPWDRGKVKGYTF
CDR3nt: TGTGCCAGCAGTCCCTGGGACAGGGGGAAAGTCAAGGGCTACACCTTC

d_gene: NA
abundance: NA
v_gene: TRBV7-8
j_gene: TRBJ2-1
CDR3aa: CASSLRTEGNEQFF
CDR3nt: TGTGCCAGCAGCTTAAGGACAGAGGGCAATGAGCAGTTCTTC

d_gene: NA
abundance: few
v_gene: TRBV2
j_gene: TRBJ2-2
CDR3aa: CASRLGGQNTGELFF
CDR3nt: TGTGCCAGCAGACTCGGGGGCCAAAACACCGGGGAGCTGTTTTTT

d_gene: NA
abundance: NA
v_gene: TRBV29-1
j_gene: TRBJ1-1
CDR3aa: CSLGRTEAFF
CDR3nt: TGCAGCCTCGGGCGTACTGAAGCTTTCTTT

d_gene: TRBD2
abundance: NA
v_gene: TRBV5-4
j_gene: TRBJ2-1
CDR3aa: CASSFQRGGPDNEQFF
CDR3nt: TGTGCCAGCAGCTTCCAGCGGGGGGGTCCTGACAATGAGCAGTTCTTC

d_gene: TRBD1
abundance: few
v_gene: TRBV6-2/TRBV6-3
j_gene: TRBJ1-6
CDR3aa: CASSRDSLYNSPLHF
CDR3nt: TGTGCCAGCAGTCGGGACAGCCTCTATAATTCACCCCTCCACTTT

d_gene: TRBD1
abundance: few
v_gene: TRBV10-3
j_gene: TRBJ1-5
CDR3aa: CAIRGDRVNQPQHF
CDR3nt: TGTGCCATCAGGGGGGACAGGGTCAATCAGCCCCAGCATTTT

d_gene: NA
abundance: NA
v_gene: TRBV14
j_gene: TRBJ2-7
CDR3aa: CASSQYVTFSYNEQYF
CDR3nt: TGTGCCAGCAGCCAATATGTGACGTTCTCCTACAATGAGCAGTACTTC

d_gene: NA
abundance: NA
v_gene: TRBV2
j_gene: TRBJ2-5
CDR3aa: CASSGWGRENGETQYF
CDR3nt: TGTGCCAGCAGTGGGTGGGGCAGGGAAAATGGAGAGACCCAGTACTTC

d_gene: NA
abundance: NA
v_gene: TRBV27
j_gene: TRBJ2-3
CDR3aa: CASTTGAALNGVSTDTQYF
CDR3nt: TGTGCCAGCACCACCGGGGCAGCCCTGAACGGTGTTAGCACAGATACGCAGTATTTT

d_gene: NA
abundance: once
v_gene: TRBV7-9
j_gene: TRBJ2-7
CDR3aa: CASSLGVGTEQYF
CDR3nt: TGTGCCAGCAGCTTAGGAGTGGGGACTGAGCAGTACTTC

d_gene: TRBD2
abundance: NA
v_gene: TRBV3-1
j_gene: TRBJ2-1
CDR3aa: CASGQGGGSYNEQFF
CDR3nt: TGTGCCAGCGGCCAAGGCGGGGGCTCCTACAATGAGCAGTTCTTC

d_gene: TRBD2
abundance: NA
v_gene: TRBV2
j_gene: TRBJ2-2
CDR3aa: CASSRRGLAGAANTGELFF
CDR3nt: TGTGCCAGCAGTCGAAGAGGTCTAGCGGGGGCCGCGAACACCGGGGAGCTGTTTTTT

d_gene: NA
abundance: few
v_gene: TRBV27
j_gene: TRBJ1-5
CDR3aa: CASRPTGLNQPQHF
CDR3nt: TGTGCCAGCAGGCCGACAGGTCTTAATCAGCCCCAGCATTTT

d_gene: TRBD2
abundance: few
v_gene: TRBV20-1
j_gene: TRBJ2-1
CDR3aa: CSARHGLVIGEQFF
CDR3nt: TGCAGTGCTAGGCATGGACTAGTCATAGGTGAGCAGTTCTTC

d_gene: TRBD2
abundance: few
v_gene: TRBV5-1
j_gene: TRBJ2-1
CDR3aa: CASSSTSGGVNEQFF
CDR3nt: TGCGCCAGCAGCTCAACTAGCGGGGGGGTGAATGAGCAGTTCTTC

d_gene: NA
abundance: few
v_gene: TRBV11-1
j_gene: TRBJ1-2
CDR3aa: CASSHSSGWNYGYTF
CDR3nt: TGTGCCAGCAGCCATTCGAGCGGGTGGAACTATGGCTACACCTTC

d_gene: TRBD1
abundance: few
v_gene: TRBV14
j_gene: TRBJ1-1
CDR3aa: CASTGQANTEAFF
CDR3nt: TGTGCCAGCACCGGACAGGCGAACACTGAAGCTTTCTTT

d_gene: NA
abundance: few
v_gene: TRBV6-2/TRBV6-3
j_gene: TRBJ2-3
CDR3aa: CASSRLSPSTDTQYF
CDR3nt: TGTGCCAGCAGCCGACTATCCCCTAGCACAGATACGCAGTATTTT